The 11 T cell receptor beta chains given below trace back to one sample, sequenced in a study of CD8 T cells in Susac syndrome. Reverse transcription of roughly 0.5 to 1 ug RNA was carried out with random hexamers. TCRdb re-derived calls from the immunoSEQ multiplex PCR reads in MiXCR, one entry per CDR3 protein. The sample lists 150,000 to 160,000 distinct CDR3 sequences; less than 97% were seen once. Sequenced sample: CD8+ T cells from PBMCs. Every receptor here comes from a human donor with multiple sclerosis.

The CDR3 sequence is CASSQPTRDRAQEQFF. CDR3 bases: TGCGCCAGCAGCCAACCCACCCGGGACAGGGCACAGGAGCAGTTCTTC. This sequence joins TRBV4-1 and TRBJ2-1, with 9 bases fitting TRBD1. Trimming removed 2 bases from V and 10 bases from J; junction bases left unmatched: 12. Germline CDR1 MGHRA, CDR2 YSYEKL. The CDR3 has 16 residues.

There are a few counts of this clonotype. The V and J genes are TRBV6-1 and TRBJ2-1, with 11 bases fitting TRBD2. This CDR3 region has 16 residues. Germline lookup yields CDR1 MNHNS and CDR2 SASEGT. Losses at the gene ends were 5 bases for V and 0 bases for J; bases not matched to a gene: 3. The CDR3: CASSPSGGSSYNEQFF. The CDR3 DNA reads TGTGCCAGCAGTCCTAGCGGGGGGAGCTCCTACAATGAGCAGTTCTTC.

CDR3 nucleotide sequence: TGTGCCAGCTCGGGGGGTTATGAGGGTCCTCAGCCCCAGCATTTT. Its protein is CASSGGYEGPQPQHF. The chain combines TRBV18 with TRBJ1-5; TRBD1 is a possible D gene (5 bases). From germline, CDR1 is KGHSH and CDR2 LQKENI. Deletions cut 6 bases from V and 6 bases from J, with 18 bases between. CDR3 length: 15 amino acids.

The rearrangement uses TRBV29-1 and TRBJ1-2; 9 nucleotides line up with TRBD1. CDR1 SQVTM and CDR2 ANQGSEA come from the germline V gene. V was pared by 8 bases and J by 0 bases, with 4 bases of the junction left unmatched. The CDR3 is made up of 13 amino acids. The CDR3 sequence is CSFRQGANYGYTF. The CDR3 DNA reads TGCAGCTTTAGACAGGGGGCTAACTATGGCTACACCTTC.

This chain joins TRBV4-1 and TRBJ2-1; 13 nucleotides agree with TRBD2. CDR1 and CDR2 (germline): MGHRA, YSYEKL. Unmatched junction bases numbered 4, after V lost 4 bases and J lost 4 bases. The CDR3 totals 16 residues. CDR3 loop: CASSPKTSGGYNEQFF. The DNA for the CDR3 is TGCGCCAGCAGCCCGAAGACTAGCGGGGGGTACAATGAGCAGTTCTTC.

This chain links TRBV29-1 with TRBJ1-2; no clear D gene. The CDR3 totals 11 residues. Trimming removed 4 bases from V and 6 bases from J, with 9 bases in between. Germline lookup yields CDR1 SQVTM and CDR2 ANQGSEA. The CDR3 region has the DNA TGCAGCGTTGTCACGACCCATGGCTACACCTTC. It yields the protein CSVVTTHGYTF.

The rearrangement uses TRBV5-6 and TRBJ1-2; TRBD1 matches 9 bases. Per germline, CDR1 SGHDT and CDR2 YYEEEE. This CDR3 is built from 16 residues. V lost 3 bases to trimming and J lost 8 bases; unmatched junction nucleotides: 14. CDR3: CASSSTSGTGTRGYTF. In DNA form, the CDR3 reads TGTGCCAGCAGCTCTACCTCCGGGACAGGGACGAGGGGCTACACCTTC.

This clonotype is a singleton in its sample. The chain has TRBV4-1 and TRBJ1-2, with TRBD1 matching over 10 bases. Germline lookup yields CDR1 MGHRA and CDR2 YSYEKL. The CDR3 runs 12 residues. J gave up 13 bases and V 3 bases, and 5 bases lay outside the gene matches. DNA for the CDR3: TGCGCCAGCAGCCACCCTGACAGGGGGCCCACCTTC. It codes for CASSHPDRGPTF.

CDR3 amino acids: CATKDGNTEAFF. The CDR3 DNA sequence: TGTGCCACCAAGGACGGGAACACTGAAGCTTTCTTT. The rearrangement uses TRBV13 and TRBJ1-1; D gene unclear. The CDR3 is 12 residues long. The V end was cut by 10 bases, the J end by 1 base, with 10 bases between. Germline V gene sequence: CDR1 PRHDT, CDR2 FYEKMQ (reference sequence).

This rearrangement joins TRBV20-1 to TRBJ2-1; possibly TRBD2 for D (7 bases). The length of the CDR3 is 15 residues. V was clipped by 0 bases and J by 7 bases, with 16 bases between them. From germline, CDR1 is DFQATT and CDR2 SNEGSKA (reference sequence). The CDR3 nucleotides are TGCAGTGCTAGAGATACCGCGGGGGCGGGGAATGAGCAGTTCTTC. Encoded protein: CSARDTAGAGNEQFF.

V and J are TRBV27 and TRBJ1-2; 9 positions match TRBD1. CDR3 length: 15 residues. The J segment lost 5 bases and the V segment lost 5 bases, leaving 9 bases of the junction unmatched. CDR1 MNHEY and CDR2 SMNVEV come from the germline V gene (reference sequence). CDR3 protein: CASSPRTGDGYGYTF. The DNA for the CDR3 is TGTGCCAGCAGTCCCCGGACAGGGGACGGGTATGGCTACACCTTC.